One and the same sample provided the 25 T cell receptor beta chains below, sequenced in a study of blood T cell repertoires in COVID-19. The method was immunoSEQ multiplex PCR; TCRdb's version includes in-frame clones alone and lacks a portion of them. The sample contains about 200,000 clones, roughly 90% of which appear only once. The sequenced material came from PBMCs or T cells enriched from blood (not recorded which). These receptors were taken from a woman aged 18-30 years who had recovered from COVID-19.

The chain has TRBV28 and TRBJ1-5, with D maybe TRBD1 (6 bases). The CDR3 extends over 14 amino acids. With 4 bases removed from V and 7 bases from J, the gap between germline ends came to 14 bases. In germline, CDR1 is MDHEN, CDR2 SYDVKM. The CDR3 spells CASSSTGIGQPQHF. The CDR3 DNA is TGTGCCAGCAGTTCTACAGGGATAGGGCAGCCCCAGCATTTT.

The chain recombines TRBV2 with TRBJ1-1, with 10 bases matching TRBD1. V shed 1 base and J 11 bases; nucleotides not matched to a gene: 13. The CDR3 covers 16 residues. Germline V lookup: CDR1 SNHLY, CDR2 FYNNEI. In nucleotides, the CDR3 is TGTGCCAGCAGTGAAGAAATGGTGGACAGGGGGTCTGTGGCTTTCTTT. Amino acid sequence: CASSEEMVDRGSVAFF.

The chain joins TRBV29-1 to TRBJ2-3; D remains ambiguous. The CDR3 contains 13 residues. V was pared by 6 bases and J by 0 bases, with 10 bases between. The germline V gene encodes CDR1 SQVTM and CDR2 ANQGSEA. The DNA for the CDR3 is TGCAGCGTGACGGCGGCTAGCACAGATACGCAGTATTTT. This codes for CSVTAASTDTQYF.

This clone was recorded only once. Other DNA sequences in this sample translate to the same CDR3. This chain joins TRBV28 and TRBJ1-1; D call uncertain. Deletions cut 2 bases from V and 2 bases from J, with 3 bases between. Germline V gene sequence: CDR1 MDHEN, CDR2 SYDVKM. The CDR3 spans 12 residues. The CDR3: CASSLQNTEAFF. As DNA, the CDR3 is TGTGCCAGCAGTTTACAAAACACTGAAGCTTTCTTT.

The chain is built from TRBV7-2 and TRBJ2-5, with unresolved D. Germline V gene data show CDR1 as SGHTA and CDR2 as FQGNSA. V gave up 2 bases and J gave up 9 bases, with 22 bases separating them. The length of the CDR3 is 16 residues. The chain's CDR3 is CASSLTRNDFVVSQYF. In DNA form, the CDR3 reads TGTGCCAGCAGCTTAACGAGGAACGATTTCGTGGTGTCCCAGTACTTC.

The chain has TRBV28 and TRBJ2-5; D gene unclear. CDR1 and CDR2 from the germline V gene are MDHEN and SYDVKM. V was shortened by 5 bases and J by 5 bases, with 9 bases between the two germline ends. This CDR3 has 12 amino acids. The CDR3 DNA sequence: TGTGCCAGCAGTGATACATGGGAGACCCAGTACTTC. Its translation: CASSDTWETQYF.

The CDR3, as DNA: TGTGCCATCAGTGAGTCGAGGACTGCTATCTACAATGAGCAGTTCTTC. This encodes CAISESRTAIYNEQFF. The chain joins TRBV10-3 to TRBJ2-1, with a tentative D call TRBD2 (5 bases). The V gene lost 0 bases and the J gene lost 3 bases, with 12 bases spanning the gap. From germline, CDR1 is ENHRY and CDR2 SYGVKD. CDR3 length: 16 amino acids.

The chain couples TRBV12-3 or TRBV12-4 to TRBJ1-1, with no clear D. V shed 6 bases and J shed 7 bases, with 9 bases lying between them. This CDR3 is built from 11 residues. CDR3 loop: CASRGRGEAFF. Written as DNA, the CDR3 is TGTGCCAGCAGGGGTAGAGGTGAAGCTTTCTTT.

The CDR3 spells CASGFPQSGDGYTF. CDR3 bases: TGCGCCAGCGGTTTCCCTCAGTCGGGGGATGGCTACACCTTC. The rearrangement links TRBV10-2 to TRBJ1-2; maybe TRBD1 (5 bases). V gave up 8 bases and J gave up 6 bases, with 19 bases separating them. Per the germline V gene, CDR1 is WSHSY and CDR2 is SAAADI. The CDR3 is made up of 14 amino acids.

The chain couples TRBV30 to TRBJ1-1; 7 bases are a match to TRBD1. V lost 2 bases and J lost 6; bases outside the gene matches: 3. CDR3 length: 12 amino acids. Germline V gene data show CDR1 as GTSNPN and CDR2 as SVGIG (reference sequence). The CDR3 bases are TGTGCCTGGAGTAGACAGGGCGCTGAAGCTTTCTTT. Translating it yields CAWSRQGAEAFF. Complete variable domain (other parts from reference TRBV30 and TRBJ1-1): SQTIHQWPATLVQPVGSPLSLECTVEGTSNPNLYWYRQAAGRGLQLLFYSVGIGQISSEVPQNLSASRPQDRQFILSSKKLLLSDSGFYLCAWSRQGAEAFFGQGTRLTVV.

The CDR3 bases are TGTGCCAGCAGCCCGAGGTACCAGGGGAATACTGAAGCTTTCTTT. Residues: CASSPRYQGNTEAFF. This chain uses TRBV11-2 with TRBJ1-1, with D possibly TRBD1 on 6 matching bases. CDR1 and CDR2 (germline): SGHAT, FQNNGV. The CDR3 contains 15 residues. The V end was cut by 5 bases, the J end by 5 bases, with 18 bases between.

The V and J genes are TRBV27 and TRBJ2-7, with D tentatively TRBD1 (6 bases). Germline CDR1 reads MNHEY; CDR2 reads SMNVEV (reference sequence). The CDR3 contains 11 residues. CDR3 region: CGSGASYEQYF. The CDR3 DNA reads TGTGGGTCAGGGGCGTCATACGAGCAGTACTTC.

The rearrangement joins TRBV7-9 to TRBJ1-5, with 7 bases lining up with TRBD1. V lost 5 bases and J lost 5; bases outside the gene matches: 3. CDR1 and CDR2 (germline): SEHNR, FQNEAQ (reference sequence). The CDR3 runs to 13 residues. The CDR3 is CASSIRGYQPQHF. The CDR3 DNA follows: TGTGCCAGCAGCATCAGGGGGTATCAGCCCCAGCATTTT.

The chain is built from TRBV15 and TRBJ1-5; D is uncertain. CDR3 size: 15 residues. V lost 0 bases and J 7 bases, leaving 13 bases between the germline ends. Germline loops: CDR1 LNHNV, CDR2 YYDKDF (reference sequence). CDR3 region: CATSRENSGAQPQHF. CDR3 DNA: TGTGCCACCAGCAGAGAAAACAGCGGAGCCCAGCCCCAGCATTTT. The full variable domain, in which reference TRBV15 and TRBJ1-5 provide the parts outside the CDR3, is DAMVIQNPRYQVTQFGKPVTLSCSQTLNHNVMYWYQQKSSQAPKLLFHYYDKDFNNEADTPDNFQSRRPNTSFCFLDIRSPGLGDTAMYLCATSRENSGAQPQHFGDGTRLSIL.

V is TRBV12-3 or TRBV12-4 and J is TRBJ1-2; D remains ambiguous. Trimming stripped 6 bases from V and 2 bases from J, with 10 bases between. The CDR3 consists of 13 residues. CDR3 DNA: TGTGCCAGCAGCCATACCCAGAACTATGGCTACACCTTC. Translated, it gives CASSHTQNYGYTF.

In this sample, this clone turned up once. V and J are TRBV4-2 and TRBJ2-1; 9 bases align to TRBD2. V lost 1 base to trimming and J lost 8 bases; unmatched junction nucleotides: 12. Germline V CDR1 and CDR2: LGHNA, YNFKEQ. This CDR3 contains 17 residues. For the CDR3, the DNA is TGTGCCAGCAGCCAAGTCCGGCGGGGGGGCCTTCCGGATGAGCAGTTCTTC. Encoded protein: CASSQVRRGGLPDEQFF.

This clone was picked up one time. V usage is TRBV11-2 and J usage is TRBJ1-2; D is perhaps TRBD1 (5 bases). Germline values: CDR1 SGHAT, CDR2 FQNNGV. The CDR3 covers 14 residues. Trimming shortened V by 1 base and J by 2 bases, and 8 bases separated the two germline ends. As DNA, the CDR3 is TGTGCCAGCAGCTTAGCCGGACAAAACTATGGCTACACCTTC. This codes for CASSLAGQNYGYTF.

V usage is TRBV4-2 and J usage is TRBJ1-2; possibly TRBD1 for D (5 bases). V was pared by 0 bases and J by 7 bases, with 15 bases between. The CDR3 covers 15 residues. Germline assignment: CDR1 LGHNA and CDR2 YNFKEQ. Written as DNA, the CDR3 is TGTGCCAGCAGCCAAGATAAGACAGCTGTGGGTGGCTACACCTTC. This gives the protein CASSQDKTAVGGYTF.

The chain uses TRBV28 and TRBJ1-2, with 7 positions matching TRBD1. The CDR3 is 14 residues long. J gave up 8 bases and V 6 bases, and 12 bases lay outside the gene matches. Germline lookup yields CDR1 MDHEN and CDR2 SYDVKM. For the CDR3, the DNA is TGTGCCAGCAGCCGAACTCCACAGGGGCAAGGCTACACCTTC. It specifies CASSRTPQGQGYTF.

V usage is TRBV5-6 and J usage is TRBJ2-7; D is undetermined. In germline, CDR1 is SGHDT, CDR2 YYEEEE. V was cut by 0 bases and J by 4 bases, with 8 bases left in between. The CDR3 contains 13 residues. The chain's CDR3 is CASSLAGVYEQYF. CDR3 DNA sequence: TGTGCCAGCAGCTTGGCCGGAGTTTACGAGCAGTACTTC.

The CDR3 region is CSVGGPQGGSGELFF. In nucleotides, the CDR3 is TGCAGCGTTGGCGGGCCGCAGGGAGGATCCGGGGAGCTGTTTTTT. The rearrangement uses TRBV29-1 and TRBJ2-2; the D gene is possibly TRBD2 (6 bases). Per germline, CDR1 SQVTM and CDR2 ANQGSEA. The germline V and J ends were trimmed by 4 bases and 6 bases, with 18 bases remaining between them. The CDR3 has 15 residues.

As to this clone: Distinct nucleotide sequences in the sample also encode this CDR3. The chain couples TRBV6-4 to TRBJ2-1; D is perhaps TRBD2 (6 bases). Trimming removed 0 bases at V and 0 bases at J, with 6 bases between. Germline V gene lookup returns CDR1 MRHNA and CDR2 SNTAGT. The length of the CDR3 is 15 residues. Written as DNA, the CDR3 is TGTGCCAGCAGTGACTCTAGCGGCTCCTACAATGAGCAGTTCTTC. Translating it yields CASSDSSGSYNEQFF.

This clone was seen a single time. The chain couples TRBV28 to TRBJ1-4; D gene unclear. The V gene's germline CDR1 is MDHEN and CDR2 SYDVKM. The germline V and J ends were trimmed by 6 bases and 3 bases, with 2 bases remaining between them. The CDR3 runs to 11 residues. CDR3 sequence reads: CASSANEKLFF. DNA for the CDR3: TGTGCCAGCAGCGCTAATGAAAAACTGTTTTTT.

V usage is TRBV12-3 or TRBV12-4 and J usage is TRBJ1-2, with D perhaps TRBD1 (6 bases). The CDR3 runs to 13 residues. Trimming stripped 2 bases from V and 4 bases from J, with 8 bases between. CDR3 nucleotides: TGTGCCAGCAGTTTAAACAGGGCCTATGGCTACACCTTC. Translating it yields CASSLNRAYGYTF.

This clone was counted once. The CDR3 region is CASRQQENTEAFF. The CDR3 DNA follows: TGTGCCAGCAGACAACAGGAGAACACTGAAGCTTTCTTT. The chain carries TRBV12-3 or TRBV12-4 and TRBJ1-1, with D tentatively TRBD1 (5 bases). The CDR3 extends over 13 amino acids. V lost 6 bases to trimming and J lost 1 base, with 9 bases between them.